This entry describes one TCR beta chain. What it recognizes is unknown. Method: immunoSEQ multiplex PCR; TCRdb's copy keeps in-frame clones and lacks some. The sample has some 70,000 clones, about four fifths seen once. CDR1 is KGHSH, CDR2 LQKENI, per germline. The CDR3 totals 13 residues. V lost 5 bases to trimming and J lost 7 bases, with 15 bases between them. The data stem from a study of T cell responses to AZD1222 COVID-19 vaccine. Study results and caveats: Clonal diversity may have been underestimated in mostly white British donors. CD4 TCRs covered the whole spike, strongest at regions 160-218 and 743-854.

The chain combines TRBV18 with TRBJ2-7, with D maybe TRBD2 (5 bases). This sequence was found in an adult in good health. This sample comprised peripheral blood, obtained on day 0 of AZD1222 vaccination. CDR3 sequence: CASSMSSSGEQYF. The CDR3 DNA reads as TGTGCCAGCTCAATGTCTAGCTCGGGTGAGCAGTACTTC.